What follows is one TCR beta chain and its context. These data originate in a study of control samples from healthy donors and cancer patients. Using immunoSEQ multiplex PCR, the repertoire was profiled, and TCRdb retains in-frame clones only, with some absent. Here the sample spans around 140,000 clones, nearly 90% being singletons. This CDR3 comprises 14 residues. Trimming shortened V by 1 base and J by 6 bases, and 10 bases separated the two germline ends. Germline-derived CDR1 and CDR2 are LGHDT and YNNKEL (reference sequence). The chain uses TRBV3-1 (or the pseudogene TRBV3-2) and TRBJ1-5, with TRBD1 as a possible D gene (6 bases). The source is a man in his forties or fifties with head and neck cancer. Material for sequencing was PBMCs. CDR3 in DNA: TGTGCCAGCAGCCAAGGGACAGCAGGTCAGCCCCAGCATTTT. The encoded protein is CASSQGTAGQPQHF.